This T cell receptor beta chain was identified in a study of cytomegalovirus exposure and HLA in healthy donors. Use of 60 Vbeta and 13 Jbeta primers characterized the PCR. Sequenced by immunoSEQ multiplex PCR; TCRdb stores in-frame clones only, minus some. Of about 150,000 clones listed, over 60% are singletons. CDR1 is MDHEN, CDR2 SYDVKM, per germline. Trimming took off 3 bases at V and 7 bases at J, with 12 bases between the two ends. This CDR3 is built from 14 residues. Study-wide points: Overall, about 160 TCR beta chains were annotated as cytomegalovirus-associated.

In the case of this clone: Its cognate antigen is unknown.

The V gene is TRBV28, the J gene TRBJ1-4; a possible D gene is TRBD1 (6 bases). The origin of this receptor is a middle-aged man in good health and CMV-seropositive. Sequenced input: PBMCs. The CDR3 region has the DNA TGTGCCAGCAGTTTGGGGGCAGGGGTTGAAAAACTGTTTTTT. Translating it yields CASSLGAGVEKLFF. Supplemented by reference TRBV28 and TRBJ1-4, the full variable domain reads DVKVTQSSRYLVKRTGEKVFLECVQDMDHENMFWYRQDPGLGLRLIYFSYDVKMKEKGDIPEGYSVSREKKERFSLILESASTNQTSMYLCASSLGAGVEKLFFGSGTQLSVL.